This T cell receptor beta chain appears in the sequencing data of a study of PD-L1 blockade in urothelial cancer. The time point was: pretreatment peripheral blood. Produced via immunoSEQ multiplex PCR; TCRdb's table is partial and in-frame only. The sample lists 50,000 to 75,000 clones; approximately 78% were seen once. This receptor was taken from a man between 65 and 80 years old with urothelial cancer. The sample was PBMCs, taken around atezolizumab (anti-PD-L1) treatment.

The CDR3 nucleotides are TGTGCCAGCAGCCAAGCGGGAACCCACACAGATACGCAGTATTTT. This codes for CASSQAGTHTDTQYF. The genes are TRBV5-4 and TRBJ2-3; 7 bases line up with TRBD2. The CDR3 sequence is 15 residues long. Germline loops: CDR1 SGHNT, CDR2 YYREEE (reference sequence). V lost 4 bases, J lost 2 bases, and 7 bases stayed unmatched.